Listed below are T cell receptor beta chains from one sample, sequenced in a study of T cell responses to AZD1222 COVID-19 vaccine. The assay was immunoSEQ multiplex PCR, and TCRdb's table has in-frame clones only and misses some. In the table there are fewer than 120,000 clones, nearly 90% of which are singletons. The starting material was peripheral blood, obtained on day 0 of AZD1222 vaccination. All receptors derive from an adult in good health. Each CDR3 is given with its conserved first and last residue.

J | V | CDR3
TRBJ2-6 | TRBV19 | CASQETGTGGSSTSGANVLTF
TRBJ1-1 | TRBV28 | CASSLVIAGAAFF
TRBJ2-3 | TRBV19 | CASSNRAPANTDTQYF
TRBJ2-7 | TRBV5-1 | CASSLSRGGYEQYF
TRBJ1-5 | TRBV6-5 | CASRKTGSSQPQHF
TRBJ1-5 | TRBV25-1 | CASSELDGNNQPQHF
TRBJ2-5 | TRBV29-1 | CSVELGQGQETQYF
TRBJ2-5 | TRBV6-1 | CASSYHFQETQYF
TRBJ1-1 | TRBV2 | CASSNTGVPEAFF
TRBJ1-1 | TRBV3-1/TRBV3-2 | CASSQGDGYTEAFF
TRBJ1-4 | TRBV7-2 | CASSFSPEKLFF
TRBJ1-3 | TRBV12-3/TRBV12-4 | CASSLSGNTIYF
TRBJ1-5 | TRBV7-2 | CASSLRQSNQPQHF
TRBJ2-1 | TRBV5-1 | CASSLATSSNNEQFF
TRBJ1-1 | TRBV9 | CASSATTRVTEAFF
TRBJ2-7 | TRBV7-2 | CASSPRLAGGFVEQYF
TRBJ1-6 | TRBV7-3 | CASSFERNSPLHF
TRBJ2-5 | TRBV4-2 | CASSQGRNSGGPQETQYF
TRBJ2-7 | TRBV11-3 | CASSAGTGGNEQYF
TRBJ1-3 | TRBV30 | CAFDRASGNTIYF
TRBJ1-2 | TRBV4-2 | CASSQKPRDAGYGYTF
TRBJ2-2 | TRBV5-8 | CASSFDGADTGELFF
TRBJ1-1 | TRBV19 | CASSERSLRNTEAFF
TRBJ2-3 | TRBV5-1 | CASWETGANTQYF
TRBJ2-7 | TRBV19 | CASSRGSGSMDEQYF
TRBJ2-3 | TRBV6-5 | CASSLAGGPSDTQYF
TRBJ2-3 | TRBV2 | CASSPGAPDTQYF
TRBJ2-1 | TRBV24-1 | CATSVGTSGVHEQFF
TRBJ2-5 | TRBV5-4 | CASSLKREWETQYF
TRBJ1-6 | TRBV7-2 | CASSLETSSYNSPLHF
TRBJ2-5 | TRBV18 | CASSPSTGVGETQYF
TRBJ2-3 | TRBV29-1 | CSVRGPDHTQYF
TRBJ1-6 | TRBV28 | CASSETGENPPLHF
TRBJ2-5 | TRBV18 | CASSPREGQGETQYF
TRBJ2-7 | TRBV5-4 | CASSLFQGGDGTYEQYF
TRBJ2-7 | TRBV2 | CASTRYEQYF
TRBJ1-1 | TRBV19 | CASSPRPYGGTEAFF
TRBJ1-5 | TRBV18 | CASSPAQGDQPQHF
TRBJ2-2 | TRBV6-2/TRBV6-3 | CASSPAAGVGTGELFF
TRBJ2-3 | TRBV10-1 | CASGDGTPSTDTQYF
TRBJ2-1 | TRBV3-1/TRBV3-2 | CASGTWYNEQFF
TRBJ2-7 | TRBV7-2 | CASSPLRTGMYEQYF
TRBJ1-1 | TRBV18 | CASSPTEFSRGTEAFF
TRBJ2-2 | TRBV9 | CASSVARERVGELFF
TRBJ2-1 | TRBV9 | CASSVVQGWNEQFF
TRBJ1-1 | TRBV7-2 | CASSLYTGENTEAFF
TRBJ1-2 | TRBV12-5 | CASGHTTGEPYYGYTF
TRBJ2-7 | TRBV6-5 | CASSYCRQGDYEQYF
TRBJ2-1 | TRBV9 | CASSVGEKGGRQFF
TRBJ2-1 | TRBV14 | CASSQAGGGQLSGRSQQFF
TRBJ1-3 | TRBV7-3 | CASSLDGSSGNTIYF
TRBJ1-6 | TRBV28 | CASSSGATGYNSPLHF
TRBJ1-4 | TRBV3-1/TRBV3-2 | CASSQDPTSWSSNEKLFF
TRBJ1-2 | TRBV9 | CASSPPPGGPGYTF
TRBJ2-1 | TRBV14 | CASSLQLGARTYNEQFF